This T cell receptor beta chain appears in the sequencing data of a study of blood T cell repertoires in COVID-19. Whole-study context: Acute and convalescent COVID-19 specimens originated in the United States, Italy and Spain. The analysed material was cDNA or gDNA that came from T cells, B-cell-depleted T cells, or PBMCs.

The CDR3 spans 13 residues. With 3 bases removed from V and 1 base from J, the gap between germline ends came to 6 bases. Looked up from germline, CDR1 is SGHAT and CDR2 is FQNNGV. In the original workflow: Estimation of nucleated cell counts relied on the amplification of reference gene primers. The method was immunoSEQ multiplex PCR; TCRdb's version includes in-frame clones alone and lacks a portion of them. V, J and clone size reflect that table, while D and trimming were determined from the DNA. The sample includes 140,000 or so clones, approximately 83% of them seen just once. This clone was counted only a few times.

The J gene is TRBJ1-2, the V gene TRBV11-2, with D hard to call. Source material: peripheral blood. The sequence derives from a woman over 75 with acute or convalescent COVID-19. In nucleotides, the CDR3 is TGTGCCAGCAGCTTTGCTAATAACTATGGCTACACCTTC. Translation gives CASSFANNYGYTF.